A single sample gave rise to the 9 T cell receptor beta chains below, sequenced in a study of T-cell reconstitution after alpha-beta-depleted transplantation in children. Using unique molecular identifiers, the investigators prepared the TCRbeta library. TCRdb called the PCR reads again in MiXCR, with one record for every CDR3 protein. The sample holds approximately 230,000 distinct CDR3 sequences, roughly a quarter seen once. Specimen: PBMCs, collected before TCRalphabeta/CD19-depleted stem cell transplant. Source of these receptors: a girl aged 2 to 10 with Fanconi anemia, due to receive a stem cell transplant.

V usage is TRBV5-1 and J usage is TRBJ2-5; D may correspond to TRBD1 or TRBD2 (5 bases each). Trimming took off 1 base at V and 1 base at J, with 14 bases between the two ends. CDR3 length equals 16 residues. Germline V gives CDR1 SGHRS, CDR2 YFSETQ. The CDR3 sequence is CASSLMGEWAQETQYF. For the CDR3, the DNA is TGCGCCAGCAGCTTGATGGGGGAGTGGGCCCAAGAGACCCAGTACTTC.

Ten or more counts support this clonotype. The gene calls are TRBV6-5 and TRBJ2-7; 9 bases are shared with TRBD1. The CDR3 spans 15 residues. In germline, CDR1 is MNHEY, CDR2 SVGAGI. The V and J ends lost 0 bases and 0 bases, in that order; junction bases with no gene match: 0. This CDR3 reads CASSYSGQGSYEQYF. CDR3 nucleotides: TGTGCCAGCAGTTACTCGGGACAGGGCTCCTACGAGCAGTACTTC.

This clonotype was counted ten times or more. This sequence joins TRBV12-3 or TRBV12-4 and TRBJ2-3; perhaps TRBD1 as D (6 bases). This CDR3 has 14 residues. V shed 3 bases and J shed 0 bases, with 7 bases lying between them. Written as DNA, the CDR3 is TGTGCCAGCAGTTTCGGACAGAGCACAGATACGCAGTATTTT. Protein sequence: CASSFGQSTDTQYF.

V and J are TRBV29-1 and TRBJ2-6, with D hard to call. V was shortened by 4 bases and J by 3 bases, with 4 bases between the two germline ends. Germline CDR1 is SQVTM and CDR2 is ANQGSEA. CDR3 length: 12 residues. The CDR3 spells CSVAGGANVLTF. The CDR3 bases are TGCAGCGTTGCCGGTGGGGCCAACGTCCTGACTTTC.

This clonotype was seen ten or more times. V and J are TRBV6-5 and TRBJ2-7; 9 bases map to TRBD1. Trimming cost V 2 bases and J 5 bases; bases outside gene matches: 7. The CDR3 totals 15 residues. CDR1 and CDR2 (germline): MNHEY, SVGAGI. CDR3: CASSYRDREIHEQYF. CDR3 nucleotides: TGTGCCAGCAGTTACCGGGACAGGGAAATTCACGAGCAGTACTTC.

V is TRBV20-1 and J is TRBJ2-1; maybe TRBD2 (6 bases). CDR1 is DFQATT, CDR2 SNEGSKA, per germline (reference sequence). V lost 5 bases, J lost 6 bases, and 17 bases lay in between. This CDR3 has 14 residues. CDR3 amino acids: CSASIWGRFNEQFF. For the CDR3, the DNA is TGCAGTGCTTCAATTTGGGGGAGGTTCAATGAGCAGTTCTTC.

This clonotype was observed a handful of times. The chain uses TRBV29-1 and TRBJ2-5, with a possible D match to TRBD1 (6 bases). V shed 7 bases and J shed 5 bases, with 20 bases lying between them. In germline, CDR1 is SQVTM, CDR2 ANQGSEA. The CDR3 spans 14 residues. The CDR3: CSGKQGVTLETQYF. Here the CDR3 DNA reads TGCAGCGGGAAACAGGGAGTTACTTTGGAGACCCAGTACTTC. Filled out from reference TRBV29-1 and TRBJ2-5, the complete variable domain reads SAVISQKPSRDICQRGTSLTIQCQVDSQVTMMFWYRQQPGQSLTLIATANQGSEATYESGFVIDKFPISRPNLTFSTLTVSNMSPEDSSIYLCSGKQGVTLETQYFGPGTRLLVL.

The chain is built from TRBV5-1 and TRBJ1-1, with 11 bases matching TRBD1. With 1 base clipped from V and 3 bases from J, the junction kept 5 bases outside the gene matches. Germline V gene lookup returns CDR1 SGHRS and CDR2 YFSETQ. This CDR3 contains 16 residues. CDR3 nucleotides: TGCGCCAGCAGCTTGTCCGGGACAGGGGGTTACACTGAAGCTTTCTTT. It codes for CASSLSGTGGYTEAFF.

This clonotype occurred many times. The gene calls are TRBV5-6 and TRBJ2-7; D gene unclear. Trimming removed 0 bases from V and 1 base from J, with 5 bases in between. The CDR3 is 13 amino acids. Germline CDR1 is SGHDT and CDR2 is YYEEEE. In DNA form, the CDR3 reads TGTGCCAGCAGCTTGGGGATATCCTACGAGCAGTACTTC. Residues: CASSLGISYEQYF.